Sequencing of this T cell receptor beta chain was carried out in a study of technical replicates of blood from a few donors. Clones were read by immunoSEQ multiplex PCR, and TCRdb kept only the in-frame ones, dropping some. The sample comprises approximately 100,000 clones, 96% of which are singletons, and approximately 0.2% rests with the top ten. This sequence was found in a human donor in good health. Sequencing input: T cells isolated from PBMCs.

CDR3 nucleotides: TGTGCCAGCAGCGACAGTTTCTTGAACAATGAGCAGTTCTTC. Its protein is CASSDSFLNNEQFF. The chain joins TRBV7-2 to TRBJ2-1, with D tentatively TRBD1 (5 bases). Deletions cut 5 bases from V and 5 bases from J, with 13 bases between. CDR3 size: 14 residues. Germline V gene sequence: CDR1 SGHTA, CDR2 FQGNSA. Full variable domain (outside the CDR3, taken from reference TRBV7-2 and TRBJ2-1): GAGVSQSPSNKVTEKGKDVELRCDPISGHTALYWYRQSLGQGLEFLIYFQGNSAPDKSGLPSDRFSAERTGGSVSTLTIQRTQQEDSAVYLCASSDSFLNNEQFFGPGTRLTVL.